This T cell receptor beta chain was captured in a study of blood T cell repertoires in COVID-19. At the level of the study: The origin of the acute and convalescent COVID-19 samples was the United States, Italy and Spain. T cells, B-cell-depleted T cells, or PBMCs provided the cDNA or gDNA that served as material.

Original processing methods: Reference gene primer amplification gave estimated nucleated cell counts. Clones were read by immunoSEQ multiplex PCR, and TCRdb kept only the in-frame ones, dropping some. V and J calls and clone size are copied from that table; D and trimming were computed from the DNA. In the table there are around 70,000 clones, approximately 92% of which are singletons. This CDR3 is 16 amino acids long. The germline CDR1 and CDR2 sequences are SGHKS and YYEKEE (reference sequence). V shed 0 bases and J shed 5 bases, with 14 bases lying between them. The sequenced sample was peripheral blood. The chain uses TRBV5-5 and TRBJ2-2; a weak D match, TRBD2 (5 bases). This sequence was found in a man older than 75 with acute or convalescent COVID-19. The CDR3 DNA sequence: TGTGCCAGCAGCTTGGGGGTGAGGGTTCGAACCGGGGAGCTGTTTTTT. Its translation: CASSLGVRVRTGELFF. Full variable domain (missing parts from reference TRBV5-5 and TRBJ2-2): DAGVTQSPTHLIKTRGQQVTLRCSPISGHKSVSWYQQVLGQGPQFIFQYYEKEERGRGNFPDRFSARQFPNYSSELNVNALLLGDSALYLCASSLGVRVRTGELFFGEGSRLTVL.